This is a list of T cell receptor beta chains from one sample in a study of cytomegalovirus exposure and HLA in healthy donors. The data were produced by immunoSEQ multiplex PCR, yet TCRdb's version contains in-frame clones alone and is incomplete. This sample has over 85,000 clones, with about 85% found just once. Input material: PBMCs. The receptor source for this set is a female donor in good health and CMV-seropositive. The CDR3 runs from the conserved cysteine through the conserved F or W. The order of the fields is CDR3 protein, CDR3 DNA, V gene, CDR3 length, D gene, J gene, clone size. D genes are given only for firm matches. Clone size appears in some rows only: once, few, many, or a class for an expanded clone.

CASSLGTGFREQYF TGCGCCAGCAGCTTGGGGACAGGGTTTCGCGAGCAGTACTTC TRBV5-1 14 TRBD1 TRBJ2-7 NA
CASSLSWGRPYEQYF TGTGCCAGCAGTTTATCTTGGGGCCGCCCCTACGAGCAGTACTTC TRBV27 15 NA TRBJ2-7 NA
CASSSRQATNEKLFF TGTGCCAGCTCATCTCGACAGGCAACTAATGAAAAACTGTTTTTT TRBV18 15 NA TRBJ1-4 NA
CASRNRVGKLFF TGTGCCAGCAGGAACAGGGTTGGAAAACTGTTTTTT TRBV27 12 NA TRBJ1-4 NA
CASSTTRGRISNSPLHF TGTGCCAGCAGCACAACCAGGGGGCGCATCTCTAATTCACCCCTCCACTTT TRBV11-2 17 TRBD1 TRBJ1-6 once
CASGPRWDSFF TGCGCCAGCGGACCCCGATGGGACAGTTTCTTT TRBV4-1 11 TRBD1 TRBJ1-1 once
CASSSDSGETQYF TGTGCCAGCAGCTCGGATAGCGGAGAGACCCAGTACTTC TRBV5-4 13 NA TRBJ2-5 NA
CASSPYGGQNTGELFF TGCGCCAGCAGCCCCTACGGGGGGCAAAACACCGGGGAGCTGTTTTTT TRBV5-1 16 NA TRBJ2-2 few
CAISGPGQNSGNTIYF TGTGCCATCAGTGGCCCAGGCCAGAACTCTGGAAACACCATATATTTT TRBV10-3 16 NA TRBJ1-3 few
CASEGPGEKETQYF TGTGCCAGCGAAGGACCGGGGGAGAAAGAGACCCAGTACTTC TRBV28 14 NA TRBJ2-5 few
CASSLVGDSGRAFF TGTGCCAGCAGCTTAGTGGGGGACAGCGGGCGAGCTTTCTTT TRBV11-2 14 TRBD1 TRBJ1-1 NA
CASSVAGRAGGADTQYF TGTGCCAGCAGCGTAGCGGGGCGTGCGGGAGGCGCAGATACGCAGTATTTT TRBV9 17 TRBD2 TRBJ2-3 NA
CASSEGTMGGTEAFF TGTGCCAGCAGTGAAGGGACCATGGGAGGCACTGAAGCTTTCTTT TRBV2 15 NA TRBJ1-1 NA
CASSLVDPNRGRWGYTF TGTGCCAGCAGCTTAGTGGACCCCAACAGGGGGCGCTGGGGCTACACCTTC TRBV7-9 17 TRBD1 TRBJ1-2 once
CASRSGTGGMNTEAFF TGTGCCAGCAGATCCGGGACAGGAGGAATGAACACTGAAGCTTTCTTT TRBV7-9 16 TRBD1 TRBJ1-1 once
CASSLGQANYGYTF TGTGCCAGCAGCTTAGGACAGGCTAACTATGGCTACACCTTC TRBV13 14 NA TRBJ1-2 once
CASSLTEGALTEAFF TGTGCCAGCAGCTTGACTGAGGGGGCGCTGACTGAAGCTTTCTTT TRBV7-8 15 TRBD1 TRBJ1-1 NA
CASSQGGQEAQYF TGTGCCAGCAGCCAGGGCGGACAGGAAGCGCAGTACTTC TRBV4-2 13 TRBD1 TRBJ2-5 NA
CASSWGLAGLRGSYEQYF TGCGCCAGCAGCTGGGGACTAGCGGGACTCAGGGGCTCCTACGAGCAGTACTTC TRBV5-1 18 TRBD2 TRBJ2-7 few
CASSQGAAGANVLTF TGCGCCAGCAGCCAGGGGGCGGCTGGGGCCAACGTCCTGACTTTC TRBV4-1 15 NA TRBJ2-6 NA
CASSPGTEQFF TGTGCCAGCTCACCAGGGACAGAGCAGTTCTTC TRBV18 11 NA TRBJ2-1 NA
CASSPGTVTEAFF TGTGCCAGCTCACCAGGCACAGTCACTGAAGCTTTCTTT TRBV18 13 NA TRBJ1-1 NA
CASSLTGLAKNIQYF TGTGCCAGTAGCTTGACTGGTCTAGCCAAAAACATTCAGTACTTC TRBV19 15 NA TRBJ2-4 NA
CASSLPTGGGVDSGNTIYF TGTGCCAGCAGCTTGCCGACAGGGGGTGGGGTGGACTCTGGAAACACCATATATTTT TRBV5-6 19 TRBD1 TRBJ1-3 NA
CASSLPGTGGRENIQYF TGTGCCAGCAGCCTACCGGGGACAGGTGGTCGCGAAAACATTCAGTACTTC TRBV13 17 TRBD1 TRBJ2-4 NA
CASSDSGTSILEQFF TGTGCCAGCAGCGACTCCGGGACTAGCATTCTTGAGCAGTTCTTC TRBV7-9 15 TRBD2 TRBJ2-1 NA
CASGAGLMNTEAFF TGTGCCAGCGGAGCGGGACTTATGAACACTGAAGCTTTCTTT TRBV6-5 14 NA TRBJ1-1 once
CASSPSGGEPYEQYF TGTGCCAGCAGTCCCAGCGGGGGAGAGCCCTACGAGCAGTACTTC TRBV6-5 15 TRBD2 TRBJ2-7 NA
CASSTTGNYGYTF TGTGCCAGCAGCACAACAGGAAACTATGGCTACACCTTC TRBV7-2 13 NA TRBJ1-2 NA
CARSLALLAGAVYNEQFF TGTGCCAGAAGCTTGGCCTTGCTAGCGGGGGCCGTCTACAATGAGCAGTTCTTC TRBV5-3 18 TRBD2 TRBJ2-1 NA
CASTPMDSHYEQYF TGTGCCAGCACCCCCATGGACAGCCACTACGAGCAGTACTTC TRBV28 14 NA TRBJ2-7 NA
CASSLSGSGRIYEQYF TGTGCCAGCAGTTTATCGGGTAGCGGGAGGATTTACGAGCAGTACTTC TRBV27 16 TRBD2 TRBJ2-7 NA